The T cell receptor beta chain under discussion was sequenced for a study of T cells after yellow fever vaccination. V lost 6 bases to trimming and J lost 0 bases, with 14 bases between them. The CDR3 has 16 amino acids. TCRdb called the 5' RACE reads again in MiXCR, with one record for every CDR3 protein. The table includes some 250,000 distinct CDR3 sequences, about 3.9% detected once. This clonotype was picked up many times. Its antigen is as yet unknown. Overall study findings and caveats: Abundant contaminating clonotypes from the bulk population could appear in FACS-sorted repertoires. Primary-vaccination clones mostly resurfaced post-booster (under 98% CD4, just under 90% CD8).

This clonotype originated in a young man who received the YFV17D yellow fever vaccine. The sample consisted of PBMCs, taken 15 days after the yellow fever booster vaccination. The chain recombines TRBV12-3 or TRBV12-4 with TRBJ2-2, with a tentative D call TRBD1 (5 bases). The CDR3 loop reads CASRAPETANTGELFF. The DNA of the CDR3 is TGTGCCAGCAGGGCCCCCGAGACAGCGAACACCGGGGAGCTGTTTTTT.